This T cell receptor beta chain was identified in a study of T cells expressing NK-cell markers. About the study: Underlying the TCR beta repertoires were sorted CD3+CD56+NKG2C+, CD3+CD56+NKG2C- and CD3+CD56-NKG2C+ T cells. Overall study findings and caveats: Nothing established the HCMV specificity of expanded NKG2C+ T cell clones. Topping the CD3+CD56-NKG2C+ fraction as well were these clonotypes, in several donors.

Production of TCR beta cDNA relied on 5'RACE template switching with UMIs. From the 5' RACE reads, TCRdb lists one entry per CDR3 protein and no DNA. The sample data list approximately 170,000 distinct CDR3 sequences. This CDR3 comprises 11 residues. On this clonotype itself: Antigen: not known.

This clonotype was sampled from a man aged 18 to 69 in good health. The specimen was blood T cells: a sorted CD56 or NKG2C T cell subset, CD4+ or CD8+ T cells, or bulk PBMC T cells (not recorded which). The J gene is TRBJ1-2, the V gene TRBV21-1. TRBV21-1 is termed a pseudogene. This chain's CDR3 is CASRGRYGYTF.